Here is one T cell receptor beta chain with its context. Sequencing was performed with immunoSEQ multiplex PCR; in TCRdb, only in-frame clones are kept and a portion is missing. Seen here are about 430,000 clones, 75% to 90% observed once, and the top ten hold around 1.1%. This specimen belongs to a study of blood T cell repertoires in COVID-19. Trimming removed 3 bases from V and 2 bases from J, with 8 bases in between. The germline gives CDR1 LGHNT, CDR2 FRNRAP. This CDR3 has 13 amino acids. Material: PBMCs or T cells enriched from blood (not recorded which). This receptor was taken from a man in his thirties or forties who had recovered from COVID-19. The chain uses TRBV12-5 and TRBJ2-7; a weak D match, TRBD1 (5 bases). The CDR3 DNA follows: TGTGCTAGTGGTTTCGACAGAGCCTACGAGCAGTACTTC. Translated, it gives CASGFDRAYEQYF.